This record looks at one T cell receptor (beta chain) sequence and its context. Its antigen is as yet unknown. This entry is derived from a study of cytomegalovirus exposure and HLA in healthy donors. Study context: Some 85 million unique TCRs from HLA-typed donors were held in an early data release.

Use of 60 Vbeta and 13 Jbeta primers characterized the PCR. Only in-frame clones appear in the TCRdb table, and some are missing; sequencing was by immunoSEQ multiplex PCR. The repertoire includes some 190,000 clones, roughly 80% of them detected once, and approximately 2% sits in the top ten. Germline CDR1 reads SGHRS; CDR2 reads YFSETQ. Trimming cost V 1 base and J 2 bases; bases outside gene matches: 2. CDR3 length: 14 residues. General study points: Data from an earlier analysis indicated that most TCR beta V segments were productive either about 90% or about 30% of the time.

The TCR comes from a woman aged 25-40 years in good health and CMV-seropositive. Sequenced input: PBMCs. The V call is TRBV5-1, the J call TRBJ1-2, with 7 bases fitting TRBD1. The CDR3 reads CASSLQGGNYGYTF. DNA of the CDR3: TGCGCCAGCAGCTTGCAGGGGGGAAACTATGGCTACACCTTC.